Each of the 8 T cell receptor beta chains below was sequenced from the same sample in a study of cytomegalovirus exposure and HLA in healthy donors. Researchers ran the PCR with 60 Vbeta and 13 Jbeta primers. Libraries were prepared by immunoSEQ multiplex PCR; TCRdb keeps only in-frame clonotypes and omits some of them. The data show around 91,000 clones, with around 80% seen just once and roughly 2.5% held by the top ten. Input material: PBMCs. These TCRs come from a male donor in good health and CMV-seropositive.

This clone is a singleton in its sample. V is TRBV28 and J is TRBJ2-7; a weak D match, TRBD1 (5 bases). V shed 5 bases and J shed 2 bases, with 10 bases lying between them. The CDR3 sequence is 13 residues long. Germline V CDR1 and CDR2: MDHEN, SYDVKM. CDR3 in amino acids: CASSRQNPYEQYF. CDR3 in DNA: TGTGCCAGCAGTAGACAGAACCCCTACGAGCAGTACTTC.

This clone was observed a handful of times. The chain combines TRBV5-1 with TRBJ2-3; possibly TRBD1 for D (6 bases). The V gene's germline CDR1 is SGHRS and CDR2 YFSETQ. The CDR3 extends over 16 amino acids. Trimming shortened V by 8 bases and J by 0 bases, and 19 bases separated the two germline ends. The CDR3 coding sequence is TGCGCCAGTACTACAGGGTTCGGGTGGAGCACAGATACGCAGTATTTT. Its protein product is CASTTGFGWSTDTQYF.

The chain employs TRBV11-2 and TRBJ2-7, with TRBD1 as a possible D gene (8 bases). Germline values: CDR1 SGHAT, CDR2 FQNNGV. V lost 5 bases, J lost 1 base, and 15 bases lay in between. The CDR3 loop spans 15 amino acids. The CDR3 DNA sequence: TGTGCCAGCAGCCGAAGCGGGACAGGATCCTACGAGCAGTACTTC. Translation: CASSRSGTGSYEQYF.

J is TRBJ1-2 and V is TRBV10-3, with D hard to call. Trimming took off 4 bases at V and 1 base at J, with 10 bases between the two ends. CDR1 is ENHRY, CDR2 SYGVKD, per germline. This CDR3 has 14 amino acids. In DNA form, the CDR3 reads TGTGCCATCAGTGCTCCGGGGATTAACTATGGCTACACCTTC. Encoded protein: CAISAPGINYGYTF.

This clone was counted only a few times. The gene calls are TRBV5-4 and TRBJ1-2; 9 bases are a match to TRBD1. The CDR3 has 15 residues. The germline CDR1 and CDR2 sequences are SGHNT and YYREEE (reference sequence). V was pared by 4 bases and J by 8 bases, with 12 bases of the junction left unmatched. The CDR3 loop is CASSITTGGESGYTF. The DNA of the CDR3 is TGTGCCAGCAGCATAACGACAGGGGGTGAAAGCGGCTACACCTTC. Supplemented by reference TRBV5-4 and TRBJ1-2, the full variable domain reads ETGVTQSPTHLIKTRGQQVTLRCSSQSGHNTVSWYQQALGQGPQFIFQYYREEENGRGNFPPRFSGLQFPNYSSELNVNALELDDSALYLCASSITTGGESGYTFGSGTRLTVV.

The chain joins TRBV4-2 to TRBJ2-7; D gene uncertain. The germline V gene has CDR1 LGHNA and CDR2 YNFKEQ. This CDR3 spans 14 amino acids. The V end lost 1 base, the J end lost 7 bases, and 14 bases lay between the germline ends. The chain's CDR3 is CASSQGTNFAEQYF. The CDR3, as DNA: TGTGCCAGCAGCCAAGGCACGAATTTCGCGGAGCAGTACTTC.

V usage is TRBV6-5 and J usage is TRBJ1-2, with 8 bases identical to TRBD1. Germline CDR1 MNHEY, CDR2 SVGAGI. V lost 6 bases to trimming and J lost 3 bases; unmatched junction nucleotides: 6. The CDR3 has 14 residues. In nucleotides, the CDR3 is TGTGCCAGCAGCTACGGACAGGGATACTATGGCTACACCTTC. Translation gives CASSYGQGYYGYTF.

This clone was recorded only once. This rearrangement joins TRBV5-1 to TRBJ2-1, with TRBD1 matching 9 bases. The CDR3 length is 14 residues. V dropped 5 bases and J dropped 5; count of bases not matched to a gene: 5. Germline CDR1 reads SGHRS; CDR2 reads YFSETQ. This chain's CDR3 is CASRGQGLNNEQFF. The CDR3 nucleotides are TGCGCCAGCAGGGGACAGGGCCTAAACAATGAGCAGTTCTTC.